The T cell receptor beta chain described here comes from a study of blood T cell repertoires in COVID-19. Study summary: Nucleic acid was either cDNA or gDNA, and it came from T cells, B-cell-depleted T cells, or PBMCs.

Original data processing: Reference gene primer amplification gave estimated nucleated cell counts. Using immunoSEQ multiplex PCR, the repertoire was profiled, and TCRdb retains in-frame clones only, with some absent. That table gives V, J and clone size, and the DNA gave D and trimming. This table holds 150,000 to 200,000 clones, 70% to 90% found once. CDR1 and CDR2 (germline): MDHEN, SYDVKM. The length of the CDR3 is 14 residues. Deletions cut 5 bases from V and 7 bases from J, with 17 bases between. This TCR came from a man aged 35-49 years with active or convalescent COVID-19. V usage is TRBV28 and J usage is TRBJ1-1, with a tentative D call TRBD1 (6 bases). Sample: peripheral blood. The CDR3 coding sequence is TGTGCCAGCAGTAATATCGGGACACTTAATGAAGCTTTCTTT. This codes for CASSNIGTLNEAFF.